The clone carrying this T cell receptor beta chain was recorded once. The antigen is undetermined. These data come from a study of chemoradiotherapy in HPV16-positive cancers. Study as a whole: Candidate HPV-specific clones and shared TCR motifs came from a couple of HPV16-positive patients. Findings of the study overall: Better recurrence-free survival went with HPV-responsive T-cell expansion in HPV16-positive patients. During treatment, candidate HPV-specific clones and E7-related motifs expanded in tumor.

Assay: immunoSEQ multiplex PCR; the TCRdb copy retains only in-frame clones and omits some. The sample holds fewer than 40,000 clones, approximately 88% seen once. Repeated repertoire sampling spanned the course of chemoradiotherapy. The CDR3 extends over 12 amino acids. Trimming left V 1 base short and J 4 bases short, with 4 bases between. Per the germline V gene, CDR1 is MNHEY and CDR2 is SMNVEV (reference sequence). This chain links TRBV27 with TRBJ1-1; D uncertain. This clonotype originated in a human donor with HPV-associated anogenital cancer. Specimen: blood, collected from a patient who underwent chemoradiotherapy. This CDR3 is CASSLYGTEAFF. In DNA form, the CDR3 reads TGTGCCAGCAGTTTATATGGCACTGAAGCTTTCTTT.